The 24 T cell receptor beta chains in this list originate from one sample, sequenced in a study of response to subunit inactivated influenza vaccine. TCRdb re-analysed the RT-PCR reads in MiXCR, keeping a single row per CDR3 protein. In the table there are hundreds of thousands of distinct CDR3 sequences, 25% of which are singletons. The sample here was CD4+ T cells sorted from PBMCs, taken roughly 5 days after vaccination. These receptor sequences come from a man over 45 who received an inactivated influenza vaccine.

The chain couples TRBV7-9 to TRBJ2-7; D possibly corresponds to TRBD1 (6 bases). The CDR3 is 15 amino acids. V was clipped by 5 bases and J by 5 bases, with 19 bases between them. The germline V gene encodes CDR1 SEHNR and CDR2 FQNEAQ (reference sequence). The DNA for the CDR3 is TGTGCCAGCAGCAATAGACCAGGGGAGAGTCACGAGCAGTACTTC. This gives the protein CASSNRPGESHEQYF.

The gene calls are TRBV20-1 and TRBJ2-5; 10 bases fit TRBD2. V shed 0 bases and J 5 bases; nucleotides not matched to a gene: 12. CDR1 is DFQATT and CDR2 is SNEGSKA in the germline V gene (reference sequence). This CDR3 spans 17 amino acids. The CDR3 DNA reads as TGCAGTGCTAGAGATAGGAGAGCGGGAGGGCCACGGGAGACCCAGTACTTC. It yields the protein CSARDRRAGGPRETQYF.

This chain links TRBV4-3 with TRBJ2-1; TRBD2 aligns across 7 bases. V dropped 0 bases and J dropped 6; count of bases not matched to a gene: 8. The CDR3 extends over 16 amino acids. Germline V gene lookup returns CDR1 LGHNA and CDR2 YSLEER. CDR3 region: CASSQDWRLAGNEQFF. CDR3 sequence (DNA): TGCGCCAGCAGCCAAGATTGGCGACTAGCTGGCAATGAGCAGTTCTTC.

In this sample, this clonotype turned up a few times. The chain is built from TRBV7-2 and TRBJ2-1; a possible D gene is TRBD1 (6 bases). V lost 5 bases, J lost 2 bases, and 13 bases lay in between. CDR3 length: 15 amino acids. CDR1 is SGHTA, CDR2 FQGNSA, per germline. The chain's CDR3 is CASSQQGSTYNEQFF. In DNA, the CDR3 is TGTGCCAGCAGCCAACAGGGTAGCACCTACAATGAGCAGTTCTTC.

The J gene is TRBJ2-4, the V gene TRBV27; D is ambiguous. CDR1 is MNHEY, CDR2 SMNVEV, per germline (reference sequence). This CDR3 has 8 residues. V shed 10 bases and J shed 5 bases, with 0 bases lying between them. The CDR3 loop reads CAKNIQYF. CDR3 in DNA: TGTGCCAAAAACATTCAGTACTTC.

V is TRBV20-1 and J is TRBJ1-3, with D maybe TRBD1 (5 bases). Germline V gives CDR1 DFQATT, CDR2 SNEGSKA (reference sequence). Trimming pared 1 base from V and 1 base from J, leaving 8 bases between. The CDR3 extends over 14 amino acids. The CDR3 sequence: CSARVGGSGNTIYF. In DNA form, the CDR3 reads TGCAGTGCTAGAGTCGGGGGATCTGGAAACACCATATATTTT.

The CDR3 DNA is TGTGCCAGCAGTTTACAGGCTACAGCCCACGAGCAGTACTTC. It specifies CASSLQATAHEQYF. The chain carries TRBV12-3 or TRBV12-4 and TRBJ2-7; no definite D call. V shed 2 bases and J shed 5 bases, with 13 bases lying between them. CDR3 size: 14 residues.

The rearrangement joins TRBV7-6 to TRBJ2-7; 9 bases fit TRBD1. The V gene's germline CDR1 is SGHVS and CDR2 FNYEAQ. This CDR3 comprises 15 residues. V shed 4 bases and J 2 bases; nucleotides not matched to a gene: 6. CDR3 sequence (DNA): TGTGCCAGCAGCTCCCGGCGGGACAGGGCCTACGAGCAGTACTTC. It specifies CASSSRRDRAYEQYF.

The sample holds a few counts of this clonotype. V is TRBV9 and J is TRBJ2-1, with 9 nucleotides matching TRBD2. The CDR3 length is 16 residues. CDR1 is SGDLS and CDR2 is YYNGEE in the germline V gene. Trimming took 0 bases from V and 0 from J; bases not matched to a gene: 1. This chain's CDR3 is CASSVGLAVSYNEQFF. The DNA for the CDR3 is TGTGCCAGCAGCGTAGGACTAGCGGTCTCCTACAATGAGCAGTTCTTC.

J is TRBJ2-3 and V is TRBV12-3 or TRBV12-4; weak D call: TRBD2 (5 bases). The CDR3 has 13 amino acids. Trimming took off 5 bases at V and 6 bases at J, with 12 bases between the two ends. The CDR3 loop is CASSPPASDTQYF. The CDR3 coding sequence is TGTGCCAGCAGTCCCCCAGCTAGCGATACGCAGTATTTT.

This clonotype was seen a few times. The genes are TRBV24-1 and TRBJ1-5, with D tentatively TRBD1 (5 bases). CDR1 KGHDR and CDR2 SFDVKD come from the germline V gene. V dropped 12 bases and J dropped 4 bases, with 15 bases sitting between them. This CDR3 has 13 amino acids. The CDR3 is CAAARDSNQPQHF. The CDR3, as DNA: TGTGCCGCCGCGCGAGACAGTAATCAGCCCCAGCATTTT.

A few counts support this clonotype. The V gene is TRBV7-8, the J gene TRBJ2-1, with TRBD2 matching over 10 bases. Losses at the gene ends were 2 bases for V and 0 bases for J; bases not matched to a gene: 7. The CDR3 spans 18 residues. The V gene's germline CDR1 is SGHVS and CDR2 FQNEAQ. The CDR3 DNA is TGTGCCAGCAGCTTACGGGGACTAGCGATAAGCTCCTACAATGAGCAGTTCTTC. It specifies CASSLRGLAISSYNEQFF.

This clonotype appeared a few times. This chain links TRBV4-1 with TRBJ2-3; 7 nucleotides match TRBD2. The germline CDR1 and CDR2 sequences are MGHRA and YSYEKL. The ends lost 8 bases at V and 3 bases at J; junction bases unmatched: 2. The CDR3 extends over 12 amino acids. The CDR3 region is CASVGGTDTQYF. In DNA form, the CDR3 reads TGCGCCAGCGTCGGGGGGACAGATACGCAGTATTTT.

This clonotype was seen more than once but under ten times. The V gene is TRBV27, the J gene TRBJ2-4, with D tentatively TRBD1 or TRBD2 (5 bases each). The V end was cut by 3 bases, the J end by 7 bases, with 10 bases between. The CDR3 loop spans 13 amino acids. Germline V lookup: CDR1 MNHEY, CDR2 SMNVEV (reference sequence). The CDR3, as DNA: TGTGCCAGCAGTTTTATCGAGGGGAACATTCAGTACTTC. This codes for CASSFIEGNIQYF.

The rearrangement uses TRBV14 and TRBJ1-1, with TRBD1 matching 7 bases. CDR1 is SGHDN and CDR2 is FVKESK in the germline V gene. After removal of 3 bases from V and 8 bases from J, the junction contained 18 bases not matched to a gene. This CDR3 spans 17 amino acids. CDR3 loop: CASSHHLGGRGLSEAFF. The CDR3 region has the DNA TGTGCCAGCAGCCACCACCTAGGGGGCAGGGGCCTCAGCGAAGCTTTCTTT. The whole variable domain, filled in from reference TRBV14 and TRBJ1-1, reads EAGVTQFPSHSVIEKGQTVTLRCDPISGHDNLYWYRRVMGKEIKFLLHFVKESKQDESGMPNNRFLAERTGGTYSTLKVQPAELEDSGVYFCASSHHLGGRGLSEAFFGQGTRLTVV.

This chain connects TRBV27 to TRBJ2-5; 11 bases align to TRBD2. The CDR3 consists of 15 residues. The V segment lost 4 bases and the J segment 3 bases; nucleotides outside the gene matches: 4. Germline CDR1 reads MNHEY; CDR2 reads SMNVEV (reference sequence). The CDR3 coding sequence is TGTGCCAGCAGTTCTTTGGGACTAGCGGAAGAGACCCAGTACTTC. Its protein is CASSSLGLAEETQYF.

The CDR3, as DNA: TGTGCCAGCAAACCGGGACTCTCGGGCTGGGAGACCCAGTACTTC. It translates to CASKPGLSGWETQYF. The chain is built from TRBV12-3 or TRBV12-4 and TRBJ2-5, with D perhaps matching TRBD2 (6 bases). This CDR3 spans 15 amino acids. The germline V and J ends were trimmed by 7 bases and 5 bases, with 20 bases remaining between them.

This clonotype has a handful of counts. Here the CDR3 DNA reads TGTGCCAGAGGACAGACGAAAAACGAGCAGTACTTC. Its protein is CARGQTKNEQYF. The gene calls are TRBV10-3 and TRBJ2-7, with a possible D match to TRBD1 (6 bases). From germline, CDR1 is ENHRY and CDR2 SYGVKD. CDR3 length: 12 residues. Trimming took 10 bases from V and 5 from J, leaving 15 bases between them.

This clonotype was observed a few times. V usage is TRBV29-1 and J usage is TRBJ2-7, with unresolved D. This CDR3 is 12 amino acids long. Per germline, CDR1 SQVTM and CDR2 ANQGSEA. Trimming removed 4 bases at V and 0 bases at J, with 7 bases between. CDR3 loop: CSVAHSSYEQYF. The DNA for the CDR3 is TGCAGCGTTGCACACAGCTCCTACGAGCAGTACTTC.

The rearrangement joins TRBV12-3 or TRBV12-4 to TRBJ2-5, with 9 nucleotides matching TRBD1. V was clipped by 5 bases and J by 4 bases; unmatched bases: 5. The CDR3 is made up of 14 amino acids. In DNA, the CDR3 is TGTGCCAGCAGTAACAGGGGGCTCCGAGAGACCCAGTACTTC. This translates into CASSNRGLRETQYF.

The genes are TRBV6-2 or TRBV6-3 and TRBJ1-1; unclear D gene. Between the trimmed V and J ends, which lost 6 bases and 3 bases, there was a span of 11 bases. The CDR3 sequence is 13 residues long. Germline CDR1 reads MNHEY; CDR2 reads SVGEGT. The CDR3 here is CASSTESYTEAFF. The CDR3 region has the DNA TGTGCCAGCAGCACTGAATCGTACACTGAAGCTTTCTTT.

The rearrangement joins TRBV7-2 to TRBJ1-5, with a possible D match to TRBD1 (5 bases). This CDR3 spans 13 amino acids. CDR1 and CDR2 from the germline V gene are SGHTA and FQGNSA. Trimming removed 5 bases from V and 6 bases from J, with 11 bases in between. CDR3 nucleotide sequence: TGTGCCAGCAGCACTGACAGTACTCAGCCCCAGCATTTT. Protein: CASSTDSTQPQHF.

This clonotype was detected only a few times. The rearrangement uses TRBV10-3 and TRBJ2-7; 7 positions agree with TRBD1. The V gene end was trimmed by 8 bases and the J gene end by 7 bases; junction bases not matched to a gene: 8. The germline V gene has CDR1 ENHRY and CDR2 SYGVKD. There are 12 residues in the CDR3. The CDR3, as DNA: TGTGCCATCGGACAGGACCTGGGGGAGCAGTACTTC. Protein sequence: CAIGQDLGEQYF.

CDR3 protein: CSAQGGGNTEAFF. DNA for the CDR3: TGCAGTGCTCAAGGGGGGGGAAACACTGAAGCTTTCTTT. The V call is TRBV20-1, the J call TRBJ1-1, with D possibly being TRBD1 (6 bases). This CDR3 spans 13 amino acids. The V end lost 5 bases, the J end lost 2 bases, and 12 bases lay between the germline ends. CDR1 DFQATT and CDR2 SNEGSKA come from the germline V gene (reference sequence).